This is a list of T cell receptor beta chains from one sample in a study of vaccination and CD4 T cells after COVID-19. For these TCRs, the target antigens are not known. One entry per CDR3 protein, called by TCRdb with MiXCR from the PCR reads. The sample lists about 26,000 distinct CDR3 sequences, approximately 37% occurring once. The sample was CD4+ T cells from blood, cultured in vitro. The receptors stem from a human donor who had recovered from COVID-19. Each CDR3 is given with its conserved first and last residue. Each record gives: clone size, V gene, J gene, D gene, CDR3 DNA, CDR3 protein. The D gene is left open where the match is weak. Expanded clones are given a class, and other clones once, few, many or no size at all.

clone_size: -; v_call: TRBV21-1; j_call: TRBJ1-4; d_call: -; cdr3_nt: TGTGCCAGCAGCAAGACAGGGTTGTTTGAAAAACTGTTTTTT; cdr3_aa: CASSKTGLFEKLFF
clone_size: -; v_call: TRBV27; j_call: TRBJ2-7; d_call: -; cdr3_nt: TGTGCCAGCAGTCCGTACCGAGCGCTCTCCTACGAGCAGTACTTC; cdr3_aa: CASSPYRALSYEQYF
clone_size: few; v_call: TRBV20-1; j_call: TRBJ2-2; d_call: TRBD2; cdr3_nt: TGCAGTGCTAGAGATTCGGGAGGGCCGAACACCGGGGAGCTGTTTTTT; cdr3_aa: CSARDSGGPNTGELFF
clone_size: few; v_call: TRBV7-2; j_call: TRBJ1-2; d_call: TRBD1; cdr3_nt: TGTGCCAGCAGCGTCGACAGGGGCCCCTATGGCTACACCTTC; cdr3_aa: CASSVDRGPYGYTF
clone_size: -; v_call: TRBV7-3; j_call: TRBJ2-7; d_call: TRBD1; cdr3_nt: TGTGCCAGCAGCTTCCTGACAGGGGCATCGGCCGAGCAGTACTTC; cdr3_aa: CASSFLTGASAEQYF
clone_size: -; v_call: TRBV9; j_call: TRBJ1-1; d_call: -; cdr3_nt: TGTGCCAGCAGCCTCCACGTAGGGGTCACTGAAGCTTTCTTT; cdr3_aa: CASSLHVGVTEAFF
clone_size: -; v_call: TRBV27; j_call: TRBJ1-4; d_call: -; cdr3_nt: TGTGCCAGCAGAATGAGGGACAACCTTGCAACTAATGAAAAACTGTTTTTT; cdr3_aa: CASRMRDNLATNEKLFF
clone_size: -; v_call: TRBV5-1; j_call: TRBJ2-6; d_call: -; cdr3_nt: TGCGCCAGCAGCGGGGACCCGGGGAGTGGGGCCAACGTCCTGACTTTC; cdr3_aa: CASSGDPGSGANVLTF
clone_size: -; v_call: TRBV4-2; j_call: TRBJ2-3; d_call: -; cdr3_nt: TGTGCCAGCAGCCAACGACAGATAAGCACAGATACGCAGTATTTT; cdr3_aa: CASSQRQISTDTQYF
clone_size: few; v_call: TRBV27; j_call: TRBJ2-7; d_call: -; cdr3_nt: TGTGCCAGCAGTTTAAGTAGCGGACATTTGGGGGAGCAGTACTTC; cdr3_aa: CASSLSSGHLGEQYF
clone_size: -; v_call: TRBV4-3; j_call: TRBJ2-7; d_call: TRBD2; cdr3_nt: TGCGCCAGCAGCACACTAGCGGGAGGCTACGAGCAGTACTTC; cdr3_aa: CASSTLAGGYEQYF
clone_size: -; v_call: TRBV12-3/TRBV12-4; j_call: TRBJ2-5; d_call: -; cdr3_nt: TGTGCCAGCAGTCCCCTACAGGACCAAGAGACCCAGTACTTC; cdr3_aa: CASSPLQDQETQYF
clone_size: few; v_call: TRBV20-1; j_call: TRBJ1-1; d_call: -; cdr3_nt: TGCAGTGCTAGGGACAGAGCCCGGGTGAACACTGAAGCTTTCTTT; cdr3_aa: CSARDRARVNTEAFF
clone_size: few; v_call: TRBV18; j_call: TRBJ1-1; d_call: -; cdr3_nt: TGTGCCAGCTCACCTGACTCGGACAGGAACACTGAAGCTTTCTTT; cdr3_aa: CASSPDSDRNTEAFF
clone_size: -; v_call: TRBV4-1; j_call: TRBJ2-1; d_call: TRBD2; cdr3_nt: TGCGCCAGCAGCCAAGAGCGGGGGAGCTCCTACAATGAGCAGTTCTTC; cdr3_aa: CASSQERGSSYNEQFF
clone_size: -; v_call: TRBV4-1; j_call: TRBJ2-2; d_call: TRBD1; cdr3_nt: TGCGCCAGCAGCCCCCGGAACAGGGGATCCACCGGGGAGCTGTTTTTT; cdr3_aa: CASSPRNRGSTGELFF
clone_size: -; v_call: TRBV7-9; j_call: TRBJ2-1; d_call: -; cdr3_nt: TGTGCCAGCAGCTTAGCGAATAAGGCCCTCAGGGCCAATGAGCAGTTCTTC; cdr3_aa: CASSLANKALRANEQFF
clone_size: few; v_call: TRBV20-1; j_call: TRBJ2-5; d_call: TRBD1; cdr3_nt: TGCAGTGCTAGAGATCCAGGGGGCGCCGAGACCCAGTACTTC; cdr3_aa: CSARDPGGAETQYF
clone_size: few; v_call: TRBV28; j_call: TRBJ1-5; d_call: TRBD1; cdr3_nt: TGTGCCAGCAGTCCCACATCGACAGGGGGCAAGCAGCCCCAGCATTTT; cdr3_aa: CASSPTSTGGKQPQHF
clone_size: -; v_call: TRBV29-1; j_call: TRBJ1-5; d_call: -; cdr3_nt: TGCAGCGTTGGGGCAGGCGGGGCGAATCAGCCCCAGCATTTT; cdr3_aa: CSVGAGGANQPQHF
clone_size: -; v_call: TRBV7-3; j_call: TRBJ2-3; d_call: -; cdr3_nt: TGTGCCAGCAGCTCCGGGTCCTCCCCGTATACAGATACGCAGTATTTT; cdr3_aa: CASSSGSSPYTDTQYF
clone_size: -; v_call: TRBV15; j_call: TRBJ1-2; d_call: -; cdr3_nt: TGTGCCACCAGCCACGGCCGGGACTATGGCTACACCTTC; cdr3_aa: CATSHGRDYGYTF
clone_size: few; v_call: TRBV7-3; j_call: TRBJ2-1; d_call: -; cdr3_nt: TGTGCCAGCAGCTTAATCCGGACTAACAATGAGCAGTTCTTC; cdr3_aa: CASSLIRTNNEQFF
clone_size: few; v_call: TRBV7-3; j_call: TRBJ2-1; d_call: TRBD1; cdr3_nt: TGTGCCAGCAGCTTACGGGGGACAGGGTCCTACAATGAGCAGTTCTTC; cdr3_aa: CASSLRGTGSYNEQFF
clone_size: few; v_call: TRBV6-1; j_call: TRBJ1-2; d_call: TRBD1; cdr3_nt: TGTGCCAGCAGTGCAAACTTGGACAGGGTTGACTATGGCTACACCTTC; cdr3_aa: CASSANLDRVDYGYTF
clone_size: -; v_call: TRBV20-1; j_call: TRBJ1-2; d_call: TRBD1; cdr3_nt: TGCAGTGCCACCCCGGCCGGGGACAGGGGGTTTGGTGGCTACACCTTC; cdr3_aa: CSATPAGDRGFGGYTF
clone_size: -; v_call: TRBV27; j_call: TRBJ2-7; d_call: -; cdr3_nt: TGTGCCAGCAGCCCGCAGAGCTCCTACGAGCAGTACTTC; cdr3_aa: CASSPQSSYEQYF
clone_size: -; v_call: TRBV7-2; j_call: TRBJ2-7; d_call: TRBD2; cdr3_nt: TGTGCCAGCAGCCGACTAGCGGGGCCCTACGAGCAGTACTTC; cdr3_aa: CASSRLAGPYEQYF